This TCR beta chain was identified in a study of T cell changes during pregnancy in multiple sclerosis. Germline V CDR1 and CDR2: MNHEY, SVGAGI. This CDR3 is 13 amino acids long. V lost 5 bases to trimming and J lost 4 bases, with 10 bases between them. Profiling relied on immunoSEQ multiplex PCR, and the TCRdb table lists in-frame clones only, not all of them. The data contain 35,000 to 45,000 clones, approximately 91% of them singletons. Here the sequenced sample was CD8+ T cells from peripheral blood mononuclear cells, taken in the first trimester of pregnancy. The origin of this receptor is a female donor with multiple sclerosis, enrolled in a pregnancy study. The rearrangement uses TRBV6-5 and TRBJ2-3; D gene ambiguous. CDR3 nucleotide sequence: TGTGCCAGCAGTCCTTTTCTGTCAGATACGCAGTATTTT. Translation: CASSPFLSDTQYF.